This entry features one T cell receptor beta chain sequence. Its antigen is still unknown. The sample comes from a study of cytomegalovirus exposure and HLA in healthy donors. Study-wide context: Roughly 180 million T cells yielded 120 million or so unique TCR beta sequences, as an earlier analysis found.

Trimming removed 0 bases at V and 8 bases at J, with 9 bases between. This CDR3 is 14 amino acids long. Germline V CDR1 and CDR2: SGHRS, YFSETQ. Vbeta (60) and Jbeta (13) primers were used in the PCR. Generated by immunoSEQ multiplex PCR, the TCRdb table keeps only in-frame clones and is missing some. Here the sample table reports around 140,000 clones. Findings and caveats of the study: A later analysis found TCR association rates differed by HLA locus, highest for DRB1 and lowest for HLA-C. Associated with cytomegalovirus, according to the listing, were around 160 TCR beta chains.

This TCR came from a man younger than 35 in good health and CMV-seronegative. The V and J genes are TRBV5-1 and TRBJ1-6, with D maybe TRBD1 (6 bases). The sample was PBMCs. CDR3 nucleotides: TGCGCCAGCAGCTTGGACAGGGACGATTCACCCCTCCACTTT. Translated: CASSLDRDDSPLHF.